A selection of T cell receptor beta chains follows, all from one sample in a study of shared clonotypes between healthy human individuals. TCRdb's copy holds only in-frame clones and misses some; the assay was immunoSEQ multiplex PCR. The repertoire holds about 1,900,000 clones, with about 95% as singletons. The sequenced material came from naive CD8+ T cells sorted from blood. Receptors originate from a man in his late teens or twenties in good health. CDR3s include the opening cysteine and the closing phenylalanine or tryptophan. The D gene is left open where the match is weak. Clone size, where shown, is once, few, many, or a class for clones that have expanded.

j_call,v_call,clone_size,d_call,cdr3_length,cdr3_nt,cdr3_aa
TRBJ2-7,TRBV5-6,-,TRBD1,13,TGTGCCAGCACCCGGGACAGGGTCTACGAGCAGTACTTC,CASTRDRVYEQYF
TRBJ1-1,TRBV13,once,TRBD1,18,TGTGCCAGCAGCAACGGACAGGTCGGGGCAAGGTGGAACACTGAAGGTTTCTTT,CASSNGQVGARWNTEGFF
TRBJ2-2,TRBV27,-,-,12,TGTGCCAGCAGTCCACCCTCCGGGGAGCTGTTTTTT,CASSPPSGELFF
TRBJ2-2,TRBV6-1,-,-,13,TGTGCCAGCTCAGTAGCGAACACCGGGGAGCTGTTTTTT,CASSVANTGELFF
TRBJ2-1,TRBV7-9,-,TRBD1,16,TGTGCCAGCAGCATCCTCGACAGGGGGCGCGACAATGAGCAGTTCTTC,CASSILDRGRDNEQFF
TRBJ2-1,TRBV14,-,-,18,TGTGCCAGCAGCCAAGATCAGGGTCCCCTGGACTCCTACAATGAGCAGTTCTTC,CASSQDQGPLDSYNEQFF
TRBJ1-4,TRBV28,-,-,16,TGTGCCAGCAGTTTAGCAGCCGACAGTTATAATGAAAAACTGTTTTTT,CASSLAADSYNEKLFF
TRBJ1-2,TRBV9,-,-,17,TGTGCCAGCAGCGTAGAGGGAACGGTGGGGGTCGACTATGGCTACACCTTC,CASSVEGTVGVDYGYTF
TRBJ2-5,TRBV9,-,-,17,TGTGCCAGCAGCGTAAACCCCAACCGGGACACACAAGAGACCCAGTACTTC,CASSVNPNRDTQETQYF
TRBJ1-1,TRBV28,-,-,13,TGTGCCAGCAGTTTCCCAGGTTACACTGAAGCTTTCTTT,CASSFPGYTEAFF
TRBJ2-7,TRBV7-9,-,TRBD1,15,TGTGCCAGCAGCCCCCCAGACAGGGACGCCTACGAGCAGTACTTC,CASSPPDRDAYEQYF
TRBJ1-3,TRBV27,-,TRBD1,14,TGTGCCAGCACCCAGACAGGGGGAGGAAACACCATATATTTT,CASTQTGGGNTIYF
TRBJ2-4,TRBV4-3,-,TRBD1,14,TGCGCCAGCAGCCCCTTCGTCAGGGGGAACATTCAGTACTTC,CASSPFVRGNIQYF
TRBJ2-7,TRBV4-1,-,TRBD1,15,TGCGCCAGCAGCCAAGTGGTCAGGGGGCTTGACGAGCAGTACTTC,CASSQVVRGLDEQYF